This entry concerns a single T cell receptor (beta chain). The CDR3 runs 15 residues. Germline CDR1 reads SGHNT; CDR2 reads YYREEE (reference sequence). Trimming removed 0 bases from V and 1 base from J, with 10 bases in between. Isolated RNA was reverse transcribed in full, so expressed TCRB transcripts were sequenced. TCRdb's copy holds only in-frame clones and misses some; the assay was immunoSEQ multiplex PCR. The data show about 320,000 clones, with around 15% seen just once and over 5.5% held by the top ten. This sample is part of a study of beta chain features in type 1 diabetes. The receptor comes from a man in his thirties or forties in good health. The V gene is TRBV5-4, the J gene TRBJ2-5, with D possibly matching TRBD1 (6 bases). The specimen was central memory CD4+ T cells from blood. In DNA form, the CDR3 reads TGTGCCAGCAGCTTGGTATCAGGGGCCCAAGAGACCCAGTACTTC. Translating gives CASSLVSGAQETQYF.